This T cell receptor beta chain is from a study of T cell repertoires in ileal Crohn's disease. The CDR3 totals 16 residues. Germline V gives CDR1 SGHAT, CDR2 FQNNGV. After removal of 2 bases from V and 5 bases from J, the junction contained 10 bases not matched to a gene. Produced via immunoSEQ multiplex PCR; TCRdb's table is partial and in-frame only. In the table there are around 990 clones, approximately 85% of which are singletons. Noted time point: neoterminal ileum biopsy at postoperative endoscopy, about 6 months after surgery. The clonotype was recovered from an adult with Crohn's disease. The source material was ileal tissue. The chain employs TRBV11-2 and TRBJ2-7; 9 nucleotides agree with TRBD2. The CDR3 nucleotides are TGTGCCAGCAGCTTAAGGGGACTAGCTAGACTAGACGAGCAGTACTTC. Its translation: CASSLRGLARLDEQYF.